This T cell receptor (beta chain) was sequenced in a study of PD-1 blockade in classical Hodgkin lymphoma. Of note for this clone: Its antigen is not identified.

Assay used: immunoSEQ multiplex PCR; TCRdb lists only in-frame clones, some missing. The profile shows about 93,000 clones, around 80% of them singletons. Study-level results: Newly diagnosed patients were said to have less baseline TCR diversity than healthy donors did.

Time point noted: cycle 4 day 1 (C4D1), after more than five weeks of nivolumab. With no exception, relapse followed autologous stem cell transplantation in all patients, and brentuximab vedotin exposure varied. Classifying best responses yielded complete response, partial response or progressive disease. Unmatched junction bases numbered 11, after V lost 7 bases and J lost 2 bases. The CDR3 consists of 15 residues. Looked up from germline, CDR1 is SQVTM and CDR2 is ANQGSEA. The TCR comes from a human donor with classical Hodgkin lymphoma. The chain is built from TRBV29-1 and TRBJ2-7; 10 bases are a match to TRBD1. The sample consisted of peripheral blood mononuclear cells (PBMCs), taken before the fourth cycle of nivolumab. The CDR3 bases are TGCAGCGCCTCGGACAGGGGGTTTATCCCCTACGAGCAGTACTTC. This translates into CSASDRGFIPYEQYF.